This T cell receptor (beta chain) was identified during a study of Graves' ophthalmopathy and Graves' hyperthyroidism. As for the study in general: A follow-up of 18 months without ophthalmopathy meant that hyperthyroidism was stable.

Study observations and caveats: Among expanded thyroid clonotypes above 0.001 frequency, most also occurred in blood.

Pregnancy or lactation, uncontrolled infections and other autoimmune diseases were grounds for excluding patients. Establishment of the diagnosis relied upon clinical symptoms, serum thyroxine, TRAb, thyroid ultrasound and orbital computed tomography. Amplification from RNA transcripts yielded the TCR beta CDR3 regions. HTBI primers served in a first-round RT-PCR, which a second-round multiplex PCR followed. TCRdb reprocessed the multiplex PCR reads with MiXCR, giving one entry per CDR3 protein. In the table there are about 1.1 million distinct CDR3 sequences, roughly two fifths of which are singletons. On this clonotype itself: What it binds is not known.

The clonotype was recovered from an adult man with Graves' hyperthyroidism. Sequenced input: peripheral blood or thyroid tissue (not recorded which).

CDR3 sequence reads: CASNRGSGVFKQYF. In nucleotides, the CDR3 is TGTGCCAGCAATCGGGGTAGCGGGGTGTTCAAGCAGTACTTC. The rearrangement uses TRBV7-9 and TRBJ2-7; 8 positions match TRBD2. From germline, CDR1 is SEHNR and CDR2 FQNEAQ (reference sequence). V lost 7 bases to trimming and J lost 8 bases; unmatched junction nucleotides: 13. The CDR3 has 14 residues.